One sample yielded the 10 T cell receptor beta chains listed below, sequenced in a study of cytomegalovirus exposure and HLA in healthy donors (TCRdb year 2017). Library prep was done by the immunoSEQ multiplex PCR assay. A mixture of 60 forward primers for TCR Vbeta segments and 13 reverse primers for TCR Jbeta segments was used in the multiplex PCR. What TCRdb holds here is the immuneACCESS table cut down to in-frame rearrangements. Part of the clones is not present; checked against another copy, under half of the missing clones reflect an unresolved V gene, and the others are unexplained. Recorded for this sample are 150,000 to 200,000 clones; around 80% of them occurred a single time. 1.7% of the sample belongs to the ten largest clones. Input material: PBMCs. The origin of the receptors is a man aged 35-49 years in good health and CMV-seropositive.

V usage is TRBV11-2 and J usage is TRBJ2-1, with TRBD2 as a possible D gene (5 bases). This CDR3 is built from 14 residues. From germline, CDR1 is SGHAT and CDR2 FQNNGV. Trimming took 1 base from V and 9 from J, leaving 13 bases between them. CDR3 in amino acids: CASSLVAPEGEQFF. In DNA form, the CDR3 reads TGTGCCAGCAGCTTAGTCGCCCCTGAGGGTGAGCAGTTCTTC.

For this clone: The junction does not match germline at one end; this may be a read error. The V gene is TRBV5-4, the J gene TRBJ2-6; weak D call: TRBD1 (5 bases). The length of the CDR3 is 15 residues. In germline, CDR1 is SGHNT, CDR2 YYREEE (reference sequence). In DNA form, the CDR3 reads TGTGCCAGCAGCTCCACAGGATTTCAGGGCAACGGCCTGACTTTC. Amino acids: CASSSTGFQGNGLTF.

The chain uses TRBV7-2 and TRBJ1-2; TRBD1 agrees at 7 bases. This CDR3 region has 15 residues. Trimming removed 1 base from V and 4 bases from J; junction bases left unmatched: 6. CDR1 and CDR2 (germline): SGHTA, FQGNSA. The CDR3 region is CASSLVGQPTYGYTF. DNA for the CDR3: TGTGCCAGCAGCTTAGTGGGACAGCCTACCTATGGCTACACCTTC.

The chain combines TRBV19 with TRBJ2-1; 7 nucleotides line up with TRBD2. CDR1 is LNHDA and CDR2 is SQIVND in the germline V gene (reference sequence). This CDR3 region has 16 residues. V trimming: 5 bases; J trimming: 4 bases; junction bases outside the gene matches: 11. The chain's CDR3 is CASSGARASGYNEQFF. As DNA, the CDR3 is TGTGCCAGTAGTGGGGCGAGGGCTAGCGGATACAATGAGCAGTTCTTC.

The V call is TRBV11-2, the J call TRBJ1-5; a possible D gene is TRBD1 (6 bases). The germline CDR1 and CDR2 sequences are SGHAT and FQNNGV. The CDR3 loop spans 16 amino acids. V was cut by 2 bases and J by 5 bases, with 16 bases left in between. CDR3 loop: CASSLLTGGRDQPQHF. The CDR3 DNA reads as TGTGCCAGCAGCTTATTAACGGGGGGCCGGGATCAGCCCCAGCATTTT.

V is TRBV10-2 and J is TRBJ1-1; a weak D match, TRBD1 (5 bases). With 6 bases removed from V and 4 bases from J, the gap between germline ends came to 12 bases. Per the germline V gene, CDR1 is WSHSY and CDR2 is SAAADI. The CDR3 has 13 residues. The CDR3 sequence: CASRQDTITEAFF. The CDR3 DNA reads as TGCGCCAGCAGACAGGATACCATCACTGAAGCTTTCTTT.

The chain has TRBV5-5 and TRBJ2-5, with 8 bases that match TRBD1. The last part of the DNA fits TRBJ2-7 better; the J call may be wrong. The CDR3 sequence is 14 residues long. Germline CDR1 SGHKS, CDR2 YYEKEE (reference sequence). CDR3 in amino acids: CASSPRGQAYEQYF. The DNA for the CDR3 is TGTGCCAGCAGCCCGCGGGGACAGGCCTACGAGCAGTACTTC.

The chain employs TRBV6-1 and TRBJ2-7, with 8 bases identical to TRBD1. Germline V gene data show CDR1 as MNHNS and CDR2 as SASEGT. The CDR3 is made up of 15 amino acids. Trimming removed 3 bases from V and 6 bases from J; junction bases left unmatched: 10. CDR3 amino acids: CASSEDGQGSGEQYF. In DNA, the CDR3 is TGTGCCAGCAGTGAGGATGGACAGGGTAGTGGCGAGCAGTACTTC.

The rearrangement joins TRBV18 to TRBJ2-5; the D gene is possibly TRBD2 (6 bases). V was pared by 0 bases and J by 4 bases, with 24 bases between. The germline V gene encodes CDR1 KGHSH and CDR2 LQKENI. The length of the CDR3 is 19 residues. The CDR3 sequence: CASSPPRRVFQGLVETQYF. CDR3 DNA: TGTGCCAGCTCACCACCTAGGAGGGTCTTCCAAGGTTTAGTAGAGACCCAGTACTTC.

This clone came up once. This rearrangement joins TRBV5-1 to TRBJ2-5; 8 nucleotides match TRBD1. Per the germline V gene, CDR1 is SGHRS and CDR2 is YFSETQ. The length of the CDR3 is 14 residues. Trimming cost V 5 bases and J 2 bases; bases outside gene matches: 5. CDR3 in DNA: TGCGCCAGCAGGCTTAGGACAGGGCAAGAGACCCAGTACTTC. Its protein product is CASRLRTGQETQYF.